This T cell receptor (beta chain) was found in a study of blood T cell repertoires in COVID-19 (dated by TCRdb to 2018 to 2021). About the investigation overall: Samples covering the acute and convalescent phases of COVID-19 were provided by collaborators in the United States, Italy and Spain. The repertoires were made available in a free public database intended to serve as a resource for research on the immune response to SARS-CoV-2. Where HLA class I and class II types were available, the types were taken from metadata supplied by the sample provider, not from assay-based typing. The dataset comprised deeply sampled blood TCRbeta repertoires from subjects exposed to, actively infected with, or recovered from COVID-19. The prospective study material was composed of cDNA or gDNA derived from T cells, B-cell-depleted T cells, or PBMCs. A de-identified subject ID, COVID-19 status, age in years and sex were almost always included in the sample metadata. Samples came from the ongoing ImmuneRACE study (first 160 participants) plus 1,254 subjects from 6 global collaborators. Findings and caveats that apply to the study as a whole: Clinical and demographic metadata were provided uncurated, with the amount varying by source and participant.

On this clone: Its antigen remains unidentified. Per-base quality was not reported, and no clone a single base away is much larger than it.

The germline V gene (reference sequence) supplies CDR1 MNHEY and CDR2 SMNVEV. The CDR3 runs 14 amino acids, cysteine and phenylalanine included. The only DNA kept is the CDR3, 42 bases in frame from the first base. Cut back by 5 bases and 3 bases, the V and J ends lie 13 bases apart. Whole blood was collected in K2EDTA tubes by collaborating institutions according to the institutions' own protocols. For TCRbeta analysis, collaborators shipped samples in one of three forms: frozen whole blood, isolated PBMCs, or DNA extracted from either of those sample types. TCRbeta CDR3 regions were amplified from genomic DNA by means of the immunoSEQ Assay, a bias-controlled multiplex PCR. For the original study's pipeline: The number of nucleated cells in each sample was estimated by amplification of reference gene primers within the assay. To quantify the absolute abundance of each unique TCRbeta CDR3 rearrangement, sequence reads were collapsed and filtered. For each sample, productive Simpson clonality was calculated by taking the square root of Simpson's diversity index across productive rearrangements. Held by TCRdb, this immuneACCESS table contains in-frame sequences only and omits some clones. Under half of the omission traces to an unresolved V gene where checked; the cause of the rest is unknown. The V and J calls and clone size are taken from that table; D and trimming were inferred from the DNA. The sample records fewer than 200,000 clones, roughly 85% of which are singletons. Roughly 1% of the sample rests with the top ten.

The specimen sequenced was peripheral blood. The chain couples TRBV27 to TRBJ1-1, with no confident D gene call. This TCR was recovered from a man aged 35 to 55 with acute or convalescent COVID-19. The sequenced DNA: TGTGCCAGCAGTCTTCGAGATGAATACACTGAAGCTTTCTTT. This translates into CASSLRDEYTEAFF.